This TCR beta chain was sequenced in a study of shared clonotypes between healthy human individuals. Across the whole study: Each donor contributed plates that comprised three CD4 naive, three CD4 memory, two CD8 naive and one CD8 memory. Study results and limitations: Represented genetic and exposure-history diversity was restricted by having few donors.

A remark on this clone: Its antigen is still unknown.

Clones were sequenced by immunoSEQ multiplex PCR, and TCRdb holds only the in-frame ones, with some missing. Found here are a few million clones, over 85% of them singletons; the top ten hold over 1.5%. Naive CD8 cells, CD45RO-negative and positively selected for CCR7, excluded terminally differentiated effector memory CD45RA+ cells. Donors, healthy HIV-negative adults, lacked recent acute infections or vaccinations. All the donors were Caucasian adults who lived in Nashville, Tennessee. The CDR3 consists of 16 residues. Trimming took off 4 bases at V and 0 bases at J, with 14 bases between the two ends. Germline lookup yields CDR1 SGHAT and CDR2 FQNNGV.

J is TRBJ2-3 and V is TRBV11-2; D remains unclear. Sequenced input: naive CD8+ T cells from PBMCs. The clonotype comes from a man between 18 and 29 years old in good health. Some clones in this sample may be carry-over from other donors' samples. As DNA, the CDR3 is TGTGCCAGCAGCTCACCATGGGGAAGGAGCACAGATACGCAGTATTTT. Residues: CASSSPWGRSTDTQYF.